The 11 T cell receptor beta chains in this list originate from one sample, sequenced in a study of molecular identifiers for immune sequencing clone quantification. In TCRdb, the PCR reads were re-called with MiXCR into one record per CDR3 protein. The sample holds just over 95,000 distinct CDR3 sequences, less than 25% seen once. Material: naive CD8+ T cells from blood, with Jurkat cell RNA spiked in. Subset of the sample: FACS-sorted CD8+CD4-CCR7+CD45RA+ naive T cells. The receptors were gathered from a human donor in good health. Some libraries in this study had Jurkat cell RNA spiked in.

This clonotype was recorded once. One base away lies a much larger clone, so this may be a sequencing read error. The chain joins TRBV4-3 to TRBJ2-7; 7 bases are a match to TRBD1. Germline V lookup: CDR1 LGHNA, CDR2 YSLEER. This CDR3 contains 15 residues. CDR3: CAGSPERGPLYEQYF. CDR3 bases: TGCGCCGGCAGCCCTGAGAGGGGGCCCCTCTACGAGCAGTACTTC.

This clonotype has at least ten counts. This chain joins TRBV5-1 and TRBJ2-5; 11 bases are shared with TRBD2. CDR3 length: 14 amino acids. Per germline, CDR1 SGHRS and CDR2 YFSETQ. With V trimmed by 7 bases and J by 2 bases, 4 bases remained unmatched. This CDR3 is CASRLAGGQETQYF. The DNA for the CDR3 is TGCGCCAGCCGTCTAGCGGGAGGTCAAGAGACCCAGTACTTC.

Concerning this clonotype: One base away lies a much larger clone, so this may be a sequencing read error. This chain joins TRBV6-5 and TRBJ1-6, with 9 bases lining up with TRBD1. The V segment lost 6 bases and the J segment 11 bases; nucleotides outside the gene matches: 8. The CDR3 sequence is 14 residues long. Germline lookup yields CDR1 MNHEY and CDR2 SVGAGI. CDR3 DNA: TGTGCCAGCAGAACGACAGGGGGGTATCCACCCCTCCACTTT. Amino acids: CASRTTGGYPPLHF.

In this sample, this clonotype turned up many times. The chain links TRBV30 to TRBJ2-1, with D maybe TRBD1 (6 bases). Germline CDR1 GTSNPN, CDR2 SVGIG (reference sequence). V was clipped by 5 bases and J by 9 bases, with 11 bases between them. The CDR3 contains 11 residues. In DNA form, the CDR3 reads TGTGCCTGGGAACAGGGAACTGAGCAGTTCTTC. It yields the protein CAWEQGTEQFF.

Many counts were recorded for this clonotype. This sequence joins TRBV19 and TRBJ2-3, with 10 bases that match TRBD1. The V and J ends lost 6 bases and 6 bases, in that order; junction bases with no gene match: 12. In germline, CDR1 is LNHDA, CDR2 SQIVND (reference sequence). The CDR3 runs to 16 residues. The DNA of the CDR3 is TGTGCCAGTAGCCCACTGGGACAGGGGTTTCAGGATACGCAGTATTTT. This codes for CASSPLGQGFQDTQYF.

This clonotype has a count of ten or more. CDR3 residues: CASSVVGVRSEAFF. The CDR3 DNA reads TGTGCCAGCAGCGTAGTGGGGGTGAGGTCTGAAGCTTTCTTT. V gene TRBV9 combines with J gene TRBJ1-1, with D tentatively TRBD1 (5 bases). Germline-derived CDR1 and CDR2 are SGDLS and YYNGEE. V dropped 0 bases and J dropped 6 bases, with 12 bases sitting between them. This CDR3 spans 14 amino acids.

This clonotype turned up a few times. An end of the junction differs from the germline gene, which may be a read error. The chain recombines TRBV6-2 or TRBV6-3 with TRBJ1-5; 7 bases are shared with TRBD1. The CDR3 extends over 16 amino acids. Germline CDR1 MNHEY, CDR2 SVGEGT. As DNA, the CDR3 is TGTGCCAGCGGTTACTCAGTTACAGGGGTTCGGCAGCCCCAGCATTTT. It specifies CASGYSVTGVRQPQHF.

This clonotype showed up many times. V gene TRBV6-5 combines with J gene TRBJ2-3, with 8 bases identical to TRBD2. The J segment lost 4 bases and the V segment lost 2 bases, leaving 5 bases of the junction unmatched. Germline assignment: CDR1 MNHEY and CDR2 SVGAGI. This CDR3 has 15 amino acids. Here the CDR3 DNA reads TGTGCCAGCAGTTACCCGGGAGGGCCCCCAGATACGCAGTATTTT. Protein: CASSYPGGPPDTQYF.

The chain joins TRBV20-1 to TRBJ2-5; D is unresolved. With 4 bases removed from V and 1 base from J, the gap between germline ends came to 7 bases. CDR1 is DFQATT and CDR2 is SNEGSKA in the germline V gene (reference sequence). The CDR3 is made up of 12 amino acids. The chain's CDR3 is CSAIPSQETQYF. CDR3 nucleotides: TGCAGTGCTATCCCCAGCCAAGAGACCCAGTACTTC.

As for this clonotype: Sequence at one end of the junction differs from germline and may be a read error. The chain uses TRBV15 and TRBJ2-1; 9 bases fit TRBD1. CDR1 is LNHNV, CDR2 YYDKDF, per germline (reference sequence). This CDR3 is built from 15 residues. CDR3 nucleotide sequence: TGTGCCACCAGCAGGGACAGGGGCGCCTACAATGAGCAGTCCTTC. Translating gives CATSRDRGAYNEQSF.

This clonotype was seen only a few times. The chain has TRBV7-9 and TRBJ2-7, with D unresolved. The CDR3 extends over 16 amino acids. Trimming took 1 base from V and 0 from J, leaving 13 bases between them. Germline values: CDR1 SEHNR, CDR2 FQNEAQ (reference sequence). The DNA for the CDR3 is TGTGCCAGCAGCTTAGTTCAACAAGTGGACTCCTACGAGCAGTACTTC. Its translation: CASSLVQQVDSYEQYF. Complete variable domain (other parts from reference TRBV7-9 and TRBJ2-7): DTGVSQNPRHKITKRGQNVTFRCDPISEHNRLYWYRQTLGQGPEFLTYFQNEAQLEKSRLLSDRFSAERPKGSFSTLEIQRTEQGDSAMYLCASSLVQQVDSYEQYFGPGTRLTVT.